These 24 T cell receptor beta chains were all obtained from the same sample, sequenced in a study of T cells in Graves' hyperthyroidism and ophthalmopathy. Amplification of TCR beta CDR3 regions used RNA as the template. The HTBI primer set drove a first-round RT-PCR of the TCR CDR3. One entry per CDR3 protein results from TCRdb running MiXCR on the multiplex PCR reads. The sample has approximately 400,000 distinct CDR3 sequences; about 14% are singletons. Sequenced: blood. The receptors stem from a woman aged 25 to 39 with Graves' ophthalmopathy.

This clonotype was seen many times. The gene calls are TRBV12-3 or TRBV12-4 and TRBJ1-5; the match to TRBD1 covers 8 bases. V was clipped by 6 bases and J by 0 bases; unmatched bases: 7. The CDR3 has 16 residues. Here the CDR3 reads CASSLDRGNSNQPQHF. The CDR3 bases are TGTGCCAGCAGCCTAGACAGGGGCAATAGCAATCAGCCCCAGCATTTT.

The rearrangement joins TRBV10-2 to TRBJ2-1, with D uncertain. The V end lost 0 bases, the J end lost 8 bases, and 11 bases lay between the germline ends. CDR1 and CDR2 from the germline V gene are WSHSY and SAAADI. This CDR3 comprises 14 residues. The CDR3 spells CASSESLGSHEQFF. CDR3 nucleotide sequence: TGCGCCAGCAGTGAGTCGTTGGGGTCCCATGAGCAGTTCTTC.

This clonotype has ten or more counts. This sequence joins TRBV3-1 and TRBJ2-4; 13 nucleotides match TRBD2. J gave up 4 bases and V 4 bases, and 4 bases lay outside the gene matches. This CDR3 comprises 16 residues. Germline CDR1 is LGHDT and CDR2 is YNNKEL (reference sequence). Here the CDR3 DNA reads TGTGCCAGCAGCCCCTGGACTAGCGGGAGTAAAAACATTCAGTACTTC. Translating it yields CASSPWTSGSKNIQYF.

For this clonotype: Since a much larger clone is just one base distant, this may be a read error. The CDR3 loop reads CASSHSTGANTGELFF. CDR3 DNA sequence: TGTGCCAGCAGTCACTCGACAGGGGCGAACACCGGGGAGCTGTTTTTT. The chain uses TRBV6-6 and TRBJ2-2, with 8 bases fitting TRBD1. CDR1 MNHNY and CDR2 SVGAGI come from the germline V gene (reference sequence). The CDR3 runs to 16 residues.

This clonotype was detected a few times. Given a much more abundant clone one base away, this may be a read error. The CDR3 does not end in the conserved phenylalanine or tryptophan, so this is likely a read error. The chain has TRBV7-2 and TRBJ1-5, with 7 bases aligning to TRBD1. CDR1 and CDR2 from the germline V gene are SGHTA and FQGNSA. This CDR3 comprises 14 residues. Losses at the gene ends were 3 bases for V and 2 bases for J; bases not matched to a gene: 1. The chain's CDR3 is CASSFTGGNQPQHL. The DNA of the CDR3 is TGTGCCAGCAGCTTTACAGGGGGCAATCAGCCCCAGCATTTG.

This clonotype was seen ten or more times. The genes are TRBV5-1 and TRBJ1-1; tentatively, D is TRBD1 (5 bases). V was shortened by 5 bases and J by 1 base, with 12 bases between the two germline ends. CDR1 is SGHRS and CDR2 is YFSETQ in the germline V gene. This CDR3 is built from 14 residues. The CDR3 region has the DNA TGCGCCAGCAGAAATGACGGGGGGAACACTGAAGCTTTCTTT. Translating gives CASRNDGGNTEAFF. Full variable domain (rest looked up from reference TRBV5-1 and TRBJ1-1): KAGVTQTPRYLIKTRGQQVTLSCSPISGHRSVSWYQQTPGQGLQFLFEYFSETQRNKGNFPGRFSGRQFSNSRSEMNVSTLELGDSALYLCASRNDGGNTEAFFGQGTRLTVV.

V gene TRBV6-5 combines with J gene TRBJ2-4; no clear D. Trimming left V 0 bases short and J 2 bases short, with 8 bases between. Germline V lookup: CDR1 MNHEY, CDR2 SVGAGI. The CDR3 length is 15 residues. The CDR3 DNA reads TGTGCCAGCAGTTACTCTCAGGCACCCAAAAACATTCAGTACTTC. Translated: CASSYSQAPKNIQYF.

This clonotype was seen many times. The junction shows a germline mismatch at one end, possibly a read error. The rearrangement uses TRBV7-7 and TRBJ2-2; possible D gene TRBD2, 6 bases. Germline lookup yields CDR1 SSHAT and CDR2 FNYEAQ (reference sequence). This CDR3 contains 16 residues. This CDR3 reads CASSQEFDTGVGELFF. The CDR3 region has the DNA TGTGCTAGCAGCCAAGAATTTGATACGGGAGTCGGGGAGCTGTTTTTT. The entire variable domain, with the rest obtained from reference TRBV7-7 and TRBJ2-2, is as follows: GAGVSQSPRYKVTKRGQDVTLRCDPISSHATLYWYQQALGQGPEFLTYFNYEAQPDKSGLPSDRFSAERPEGSISTLTIQRTEQRDSAMYRCASSQEFDTGVGELFFGEGSRLTVL.

This chain links TRBV5-6 with TRBJ1-3, with D uncertain. The germline V gene encodes CDR1 SGHDT and CDR2 YYEEEE. V lost 1 base to trimming and J lost 0 bases, with 8 bases between them. This CDR3 spans 15 amino acids. CDR3 loop: CASSLFRFSGNTIYF. The CDR3 nucleotides read TGTGCCAGCAGCTTGTTCAGGTTCTCTGGAAACACCATATATTTT.

About this clonotype itself: Given a much more abundant clone one base away, this may be a read error. The chain combines TRBV20-1 with TRBJ1-1, with D perhaps matching TRBD1 (5 bases). Per the germline V gene, CDR1 is DFQATT and CDR2 is SNEGSKA (reference sequence). This CDR3 spans 12 amino acids. This CDR3 is CSARSGNTEASF. CDR3 bases: TGCAGTGCTAGGTCAGGGAACACTGAAGCTTCCTTT.

This clonotype was seen many times. The V call is TRBV6-6, the J call TRBJ2-1; TRBD2 matches 11 bases. J lost 6 bases, V lost 0 bases, and 4 bases had no gene match. This CDR3 is built from 16 residues. Germline V gene data show CDR1 as MNHNY and CDR2 as SVGAGI (reference sequence). CDR3 amino acids: CASSYSRLAGSNEQFF. CDR3 bases: TGTGCCAGCAGTTACTCCCGACTAGCGGGGAGCAATGAGCAGTTCTTC.

In its sample, this clonotype was seen many times. The chain recombines TRBV6-1 with TRBJ1-4; the D is unclear. V was clipped by 3 bases and J by 8 bases, with 19 bases between them. From germline, CDR1 is MNHNS and CDR2 SASEGT. The CDR3 extends over 16 amino acids. CDR3 in amino acids: CASSDFRGEWYEKLFF. The CDR3 DNA is TGTGCCAGCAGTGATTTCCGGGGTGAATGGTACGAAAAACTGTTTTTT.

Comments on this clonotype: Just one base apart from a much larger clone, this may be a read error. This sequence joins TRBV18 and TRBJ1-2, with a tentative D call TRBD1 (5 bases). The CDR3 runs 15 residues. Germline V gives CDR1 KGHSH, CDR2 LQKENI. Written as DNA, the CDR3 is TGTGCCAGCTCACCGTCCGGGACCGCCTTTTATGGCTACTCCTTC. Its translation: CASSPSGTAFYGYSF.

This clonotype came up many times. This chain connects TRBV3-1 to TRBJ2-1; D is possibly TRBD2 (5 bases). The CDR3 has 14 residues. Germline CDR1 LGHDT, CDR2 YNNKEL (reference sequence). With 2 bases removed from V and 5 bases from J, the gap between germline ends came to 10 bases. The CDR3 region has the DNA TGTGCCAGCAGCCAACTAACTAGGCACAATGAGCAGTTCTTC. Its protein product is CASSQLTRHNEQFF.

Ten or more counts support this clonotype. The chain joins TRBV28 to TRBJ1-3; D not resolved. The length of the CDR3 is 14 residues. CDR1 and CDR2 (germline): MDHEN, SYDVKM. V was pared by 6 bases and J by 2 bases, with 11 bases between. The CDR3 region has the DNA TGTGCCAGCAGGCGGCCCGGAACTGGAAACACCATATATTTT. The encoded protein is CASRRPGTGNTIYF. The variable domain in full, completed from reference TRBV28 and TRBJ1-3, reads DVKVTQSSRYLVKRTGEKVFLECVQDMDHENMFWYRQDPGLGLRLIYFSYDVKMKEKGDIPEGYSVSREKKERFSLILESASTNQTSMYLCASRRPGTGNTIYFGEGSWLTVV.

This chain uses TRBV19 with TRBJ1-1, with D possibly TRBD1 on 5 matching bases. With 10 bases removed from V and 1 base from J, the gap between germline ends came to 13 bases. Germline V lookup: CDR1 LNHDA, CDR2 SQIVND (reference sequence). The CDR3 spans 13 residues. The CDR3 region is CATLGRRNTEAFF. The CDR3 DNA sequence: TGTGCCACCCTGGGGCGGAGGAACACTGAAGCTTTCTTT.

This clonotype was observed a single time. A much larger clone differs by one base, so this may be a read error. The rearrangement links TRBV20-1 to TRBJ2-5; 13 bases map to TRBD2. J lost 7 bases, V lost 6 bases, and 8 bases had no gene match. The CDR3 is made up of 14 amino acids. Germline lookup yields CDR1 DFQATT and CDR2 SNEGSKA (reference sequence). The CDR3 DNA is TGCAGTGCCCAGGGGACTAGCGGGGCGACGACCCAGTACTTC. This sequence encodes CSAQGTSGATTQYF.

In this sample, this clonotype turned up a few times. This sequence joins TRBV9 and TRBJ1-3; possibly TRBD1 for D (5 bases). The V gene's germline CDR1 is SGDLS and CDR2 YYNGEE. The CDR3 extends over 14 amino acids. V dropped 4 bases and J dropped 2 bases, with 10 bases sitting between them. CDR3 DNA sequence: TGTGCCAGCAGCACTTCAGGGACTGGAAACACCATATATTTT. Translated: CASSTSGTGNTIYF.

Concerning this clonotype itself: One end of the junction does not line up with germline, which may come from a read error. The chain employs TRBV6-5 and TRBJ2-2, with D tentatively TRBD2 (6 bases). From germline, CDR1 is MNHEY and CDR2 SVGAGI. The length of the CDR3 is 17 residues. CDR3 DNA sequence: TGTGCCAGCAGATACCGATTTGTCGGACCGAACACCGGGGGGCTGTTTTTT. The encoded protein is CASRYRFVGPNTGGLFF.

V gene TRBV20-1 combines with J gene TRBJ2-5; maybe TRBD2 (7 bases). CDR1 and CDR2 (germline): DFQATT, SNEGSKA (reference sequence). CDR3 length equals 13 residues. V was cut by 3 bases and J by 2 bases, with 10 bases left in between. The CDR3 sequence is CSASKGGQETQYF. The CDR3, as DNA: TGCAGTGCTAGTAAGGGGGGGCAAGAGACCCAGTACTTC.

This clonotype has a count of ten or more. The gene calls are TRBV7-2 and TRBJ1-1; D is unclear. V dropped 3 bases and J dropped 0 bases, with 8 bases sitting between them. The CDR3 consists of 14 residues. Germline lookup yields CDR1 SGHTA and CDR2 FQGNSA. CDR3: CASSFWSMNTEAFF. The CDR3 DNA follows: TGTGCCAGCAGCTTTTGGTCCATGAACACTGAAGCTTTCTTT.

This clonotype was seen at least ten times. The chain is built from TRBV18 and TRBJ2-1; D possibly corresponds to TRBD2 (5 bases). This CDR3 contains 13 residues. V lost 4 bases, J lost 6 bases, and 10 bases lay in between. Per the germline V gene, CDR1 is KGHSH and CDR2 is LQKENI. This CDR3 is CASSQTLGNEQFF. The CDR3 coding sequence is TGTGCCAGCTCACAAACACTAGGCAATGAGCAGTTCTTC.

This clonotype was observed many times. The chain joins TRBV6-1 to TRBJ1-2; D ambiguous. CDR3 length: 12 residues. V lost 5 bases and J lost 1, with 5 bases in between. Germline CDR1 MNHNS, CDR2 SASEGT. This chain's CDR3 is CASSTGNYGYTF. The CDR3 DNA reads as TGTGCCAGCAGTACTGGTAACTATGGCTACACCTTC.

In this sample, this clonotype turned up many times. The CDR3 region is CASSPAPQGEAFF. CDR3 DNA sequence: TGCGCCAGCAGTCCCGCCCCGCAGGGGGAAGCTTTCTTT. This sequence joins TRBV5-1 and TRBJ1-1; the D gene is possibly TRBD1 (6 bases). Germline-derived CDR1 and CDR2 are SGHRS and YFSETQ. The CDR3 has 13 residues. V was shortened by 5 bases and J by 8 bases, with 16 bases between the two germline ends.